This T cell receptor beta chain was identified during a study of long-term antiretroviral therapy in people with HIV. Version v3.0 of the immunoSEQ assay ran at survey level. Data came from immunoSEQ multiplex PCR; TCRdb stores just in-frame clones and leaves some out. This table holds 21,000 or so clones, 88% found once. The CDR3 extends over 14 amino acids. In germline, CDR1 is SEHNR, CDR2 FQNEAQ (reference sequence). Trimming stripped 4 bases from V and 3 bases from J, with 12 bases between. V usage is TRBV7-9 and J usage is TRBJ2-5; D unclear. The TCR was taken from a man aged 55 to 70 with HIV. Sample: unsorted PBMCs, taken 2.3 years after starting antiretroviral therapy. The CDR3 bases are TGTGCCAGCAGCTCTCGAAACCAAAAAGAGACCCAGTACTTC. As protein: CASSSRNQKETQYF.